Described below is a single TCR beta chain sequence and its context. What it binds is not known. After isolation, RNA underwent reverse transcription to generate cDNA as the sequencing template. Data came from immunoSEQ multiplex PCR; TCRdb stores just in-frame clones and leaves some out. This table holds about 290,000 clones, over 45% found once. Treatment meaning: oral pan-JAK inhibitor, 5-10 mg twice daily. This specimen belongs to a study of CD8+ T cells in alopecia areata. V lost 3 bases, J lost 2 bases, and 7 bases lay in between. The CDR3 contains 14 residues. CDR1 and CDR2 from the germline V gene are SEHNR and FQNEAQ (reference sequence). The study, taken as a whole, reports: Scalp sample data also include resident alphabeta T cells from normal skin.

The sample was CD4+ T cells sorted from blood, taken at week 24, from a patient treated with tofacitinib. The gene calls are TRBV7-9 and TRBJ2-2; D remains unclear. The receptor was isolated from a human donor with alopecia areata. CDR3 protein: CASSFMPNTGELFF. The CDR3 DNA follows: TGTGCCAGCAGCTTCATGCCCAACACCGGGGAGCTGTTTTTT. The full variable domain, with the rest looked up from reference TRBV7-9 and TRBJ2-2, is DTGVSQNPRHKITKRGQNVTFRCDPISEHNRLYWYRQTLGQGPEFLTYFQNEAQLEKSRLLSDRFSAERPKGSFSTLEIQRTEQGDSAMYLCASSFMPNTGELFFGEGSRLTVL.